This paragraph reports one T cell receptor beta chain. Its specificity is not known. The sample originates from a study of shared clonotypes between healthy human individuals. Background on the study: Each donor contributed plates that comprised three CD4 naive, three CD4 memory, two CD8 naive and one CD8 memory. The study, taken as a whole, reports: Several donors showed sharing of about 4.6% of naive CD4 clonotypes. The study found lower generation probabilities in non-shared clonotypes than in those shared by all four donors.

It was CD45RO-negative cells, positively selected for CCR7, that made up naive CD8 cells, with terminally differentiated effector memory CD45RA+ cells excluded. Genomic DNA of every subset was divided equally among multiple immunoSEQ plates. The protocol was immunoSEQ multiplex PCR, while the TCRdb copy is restricted to in-frame clones and leaves out a portion. The table lists about 2 million clones, about 95% of them singletons. V was pared by 7 bases and J by 5 bases, with 18 bases between. The CDR3 totals 13 residues. Germline-derived CDR1 and CDR2 are SQVTM and ANQGSEA. The sequenced material came from naive CD8+ T cells sorted from blood. The chain has TRBV29-1 and TRBJ2-7; maybe TRBD2 (7 bases). The source of this sequence is a man between 18 and 35 years old in good health. The CDR3 here is CSAYGGQKDEQYF. The CDR3 DNA reads TGCAGCGCCTACGGGGGGCAGAAGGACGAGCAGTACTTC.